These 21 T cell receptor beta chains were all obtained from the same sample, sequenced in a study of T-cell reconstitution after alpha-beta-depleted transplantation in children. Preparing the TCRbeta library involved the use of unique molecular identifiers. TCRdb ran MiXCR on the PCR reads and lists one entry per CDR3 protein. This table holds fewer than 550,000 distinct CDR3 sequences, roughly 11% found once. Sequencing was performed on PBMCs from the stem cell graft donor, taken from the stem cell graft. The receptors originated from a human donor who donated a stem cell graft to a child with acute myeloid leukemia.

This clonotype was picked up a small number of times. The genes are TRBV27 and TRBJ1-3; D may be TRBD1 (6 bases). V was pared by 6 bases and J by 0 bases, with 21 bases between. Germline CDR1 reads MNHEY; CDR2 reads SMNVEV (reference sequence). The CDR3 consists of 18 residues. The CDR3 region has the DNA TGTGCCAGCAGCCGCGGATGGGGTCAGGGGAGCTCTGGAAACACCATATATTTT. Translated: CASSRGWGQGSSGNTIYF.

CDR3 sequence reads: CASSAPGTGGRQPQHF. The CDR3 DNA reads TGTGCCAGCAGTGCGCCCGGGACAGGGGGCCGTCAGCCCCAGCATTTT. The chain recombines TRBV2 with TRBJ1-5; 12 bases are shared with TRBD1. Germline CDR1 reads SNHLY; CDR2 reads FYNNEI. This CDR3 is built from 16 residues. V dropped 4 bases and J dropped 6; count of bases not matched to a gene: 7.

V usage is TRBV20-1 and J usage is TRBJ2-2; D is perhaps TRBD1 (6 bases). V dropped 7 bases and J dropped 1 base, with 10 bases sitting between them. The length of the CDR3 is 13 residues. The germline V gene encodes CDR1 DFQATT and CDR2 SNEGSKA (reference sequence). The CDR3 protein is CSGRTVNTGELFF. The CDR3 nucleotides are TGCAGTGGACGGACAGTGAACACCGGGGAGCTGTTTTTT.

This clonotype was detected a few times. V usage is TRBV7-8 and J usage is TRBJ1-2, with TRBD1 as a possible D gene (5 bases). The ends were cut back, 4 bases at V and 9 bases at J, with 24 bases in the middle. Per the germline V gene, CDR1 is SGHVS and CDR2 is FQNEAQ. This CDR3 is 16 amino acids long. The DNA for the CDR3 is TGTGCCAGCAGCTCGACAGCGGCTCTAGGGGTGGGTCGCTACACCTTC. Residues: CASSSTAALGVGRYTF.

In regard to this clonotype: Sequence at one end of the junction differs from germline and may be a read error. The chain has TRBV20-1 and TRBJ2-5; D perhaps matches TRBD1 (5 bases). The CDR3 consists of 16 residues. CDR1 and CDR2 (germline): DFQATT, SNEGSKA (reference sequence). This CDR3 reads CSARVRVVGYQGTQYF. The CDR3 DNA is TGCAGTGCTAGAGTCAGGGTTGTTGGCTACCAAGGGACCCAGTACTTC.

This clonotype has only a few counts. The chain couples TRBV13 to TRBJ2-3, with a weak D call TRBD2 (5 bases). This CDR3 has 16 residues. Germline lookup yields CDR1 PRHDT and CDR2 FYEKMQ (reference sequence). Deletions cut 5 bases from V and 3 bases from J, with 18 bases between. Here the CDR3 reads CASSHRSRRVTDTQYF. For the CDR3, the DNA is TGTGCCAGCAGCCACCGCTCCAGGCGGGTAACAGATACGCAGTATTTT.

With respect to this clonotype: This may arise from a read error, as a much more abundant clone is one base away. The conserved phenylalanine or tryptophan is not found at the CDR3 terminus, so this likely reflects a read error. The chain uses TRBV7-6 and TRBJ2-1, with TRBD1 identical over 7 bases. Germline CDR1 is SGHVS and CDR2 is FNYEAQ. Trimming removed 3 bases from V and 1 base from J; junction bases left unmatched: 3. This CDR3 region has 15 residues. The CDR3 protein is CASSFSTGSYNEQFI. The CDR3 nucleotides are TGTGCCAGCAGCTTTTCGACAGGGTCCTACAATGAGCAGTTCATC.

In its sample, this clonotype was seen a few times. The rearrangement uses TRBV12-3 or TRBV12-4 and TRBJ1-3; the D is unclear. The CDR3 runs 14 residues. V gave up 1 base and J gave up 3 bases, with 7 bases separating them. The CDR3 loop is CASSLGLYGNTIYF. The CDR3 DNA reads as TGTGCCAGCAGTTTAGGCCTTTATGGAAACACCATATATTTT.

The V gene is TRBV6-2 or TRBV6-3, the J gene TRBJ2-7; TRBD1 aligns across 8 bases. The CDR3 sequence is 15 residues long. Germline CDR1 reads MNHEY; CDR2 reads SVGEGT. Losses at the gene ends were 2 bases for V and 0 bases for J; bases not matched to a gene: 3. This chain's CDR3 is CASSYRDRYSYEQYF. The CDR3 bases are TGTGCCAGCAGTTACCGGGACAGGTACTCCTACGAGCAGTACTTC.

V usage is TRBV18 and J usage is TRBJ2-7, with 9 bases lining up with TRBD2. Germline V CDR1 and CDR2: KGHSH, LQKENI. With 4 bases clipped from V and 1 base from J, the junction kept 5 bases outside the gene matches. The CDR3 loop spans 15 amino acids. The DNA of the CDR3 is TGTGCCAGCTCACAAGGGAGCGGGGGGTCCTACGAGCAGTACTTC. Its translation is CASSQGSGGSYEQYF.

This CDR3 reads CASSMNPRWVGGYTF. CDR3 in DNA: TGTGCCAGCAGTATGAACCCTCGTTGGGTTGGTGGCTACACCTTC. The J gene is TRBJ1-2, the V gene TRBV27; D not certain. V dropped 5 bases and J dropped 7 bases, with 20 bases sitting between them. The CDR3 is made up of 15 amino acids. The germline gives CDR1 MNHEY, CDR2 SMNVEV (reference sequence).

The genes are TRBV20-1 and TRBJ1-1, with D possibly being TRBD1 (5 bases). Germline V lookup: CDR1 DFQATT, CDR2 SNEGSKA (reference sequence). Trimming removed 3 bases at V and 1 base at J, with 27 bases between. This CDR3 is built from 19 residues. The CDR3 DNA reads as TGCAGTGCTAGTCGGAGGGTCTCGTCGGGGCTGGGCGCGAACACTGAAGCTTTCTTT. Residues: CSASRRVSSGLGANTEAFF.

This clonotype was recorded at least ten times. The rearrangement uses TRBV20-1 and TRBJ2-3, with D hard to call. Germline CDR1 DFQATT, CDR2 SNEGSKA (reference sequence). This CDR3 is built from 15 residues. The ends were cut back, 3 bases at V and 3 bases at J, with 16 bases in the middle. CDR3 sequence: CSASPPRIATDTQYF. In DNA form, the CDR3 reads TGCAGTGCTAGCCCCCCTCGGATAGCTACAGATACGCAGTATTTT.

The rearrangement joins TRBV20-1 to TRBJ2-5; 9 nucleotides agree with TRBD2. Germline values: CDR1 DFQATT, CDR2 SNEGSKA (reference sequence). J lost 4 bases, V lost 0 bases, and 9 bases had no gene match. This CDR3 spans 16 amino acids. CDR3 DNA: TGCAGTGCTAGAGATCCCGGGCGGGGGGGCCGAGAGACCCAGTACTTC. Translating it yields CSARDPGRGGRETQYF.

The chain is built from TRBV5-1 and TRBJ2-5, with D perhaps assigned TRBD1 or TRBD2 (5 bases each). Germline V gives CDR1 SGHRS, CDR2 YFSETQ. The CDR3 is made up of 13 amino acids. Trimming took 5 bases from V and 5 from J, leaving 13 bases between them. As DNA, the CDR3 is TGCGCCAGCAGGCAACAGGACTCCGAGACCCAGTACTTC. Translation: CASRQQDSETQYF.

The chain employs TRBV3-1 and TRBJ2-2, with TRBD2 matching over 7 bases. V gave up 7 bases and J gave up 1 base; unmatched junction bases: 6. Germline values: CDR1 LGHDT, CDR2 YNNKEL (reference sequence). This CDR3 is 15 amino acids long. The CDR3 region has the DNA TGTGCCAGCACCCCGACTAGCAGGAACACCGGGGAGCTGTTTTTT. Translating it yields CASTPTSRNTGELFF.

This chain links TRBV28 with TRBJ2-1, with no clear D. V was trimmed by 8 bases and J by 3 bases, leaving 17 bases between them. Germline values: CDR1 MDHEN, CDR2 SYDVKM. There are 15 residues in the CDR3. CDR3 region: CASQNSLTDYNEQFF. CDR3 bases: TGTGCCAGCCAAAATTCACTCACCGACTACAATGAGCAGTTCTTC.

The V call is TRBV4-1, the J call TRBJ1-5; D remains ambiguous. V was trimmed by 2 bases and J by 1 base, leaving 6 bases between them. Per germline, CDR1 MGHRA and CDR2 YSYEKL. The length of the CDR3 is 14 residues. The CDR3 loop is CASSQSDSNQPQHF. CDR3 coding DNA: TGCGCCAGCAGCCAATCGGACAGCAATCAGCCCCAGCATTTT.

This clonotype was seen ten or more times. The rearrangement joins TRBV6-6 to TRBJ1-6; D unclear. The CDR3 runs to 13 residues. The V gene's germline CDR1 is MNHNY and CDR2 SVGAGI (reference sequence). Trimming pared 4 bases from V and 7 bases from J, leaving 8 bases between. DNA of the CDR3: TGTGCCAGCAGTTCCCCTGTCAATTCACCCCTCCACTTT. Its translation is CASSSPVNSPLHF.

This clonotype occurred many times. The rearrangement uses TRBV5-1 and TRBJ2-1, with a possible D match to TRBD1 (6 bases). The CDR3 contains 16 residues. Germline CDR1 and CDR2: SGHRS and YFSETQ. Deletions cut 0 bases from V and 1 base from J, with 11 bases between. DNA for the CDR3: TGCGCCAGCAGCTTGGCCCAGGGGCGGTCCTACAATGAGCAGTTCTTC. The encoded protein is CASSLAQGRSYNEQFF.

The chain couples TRBV3-1 to TRBJ2-3, with 8 bases lining up with TRBD2. The ends lost 1 base at V and 2 bases at J; junction bases unmatched: 5. CDR1 LGHDT and CDR2 YNNKEL come from the germline V gene (reference sequence). This CDR3 has 16 residues. The CDR3 is CASSQGTAGDTDTQYF. The CDR3 nucleotides are TGTGCCAGCAGCCAAGGTACAGCGGGGGACACAGATACGCAGTATTTT.